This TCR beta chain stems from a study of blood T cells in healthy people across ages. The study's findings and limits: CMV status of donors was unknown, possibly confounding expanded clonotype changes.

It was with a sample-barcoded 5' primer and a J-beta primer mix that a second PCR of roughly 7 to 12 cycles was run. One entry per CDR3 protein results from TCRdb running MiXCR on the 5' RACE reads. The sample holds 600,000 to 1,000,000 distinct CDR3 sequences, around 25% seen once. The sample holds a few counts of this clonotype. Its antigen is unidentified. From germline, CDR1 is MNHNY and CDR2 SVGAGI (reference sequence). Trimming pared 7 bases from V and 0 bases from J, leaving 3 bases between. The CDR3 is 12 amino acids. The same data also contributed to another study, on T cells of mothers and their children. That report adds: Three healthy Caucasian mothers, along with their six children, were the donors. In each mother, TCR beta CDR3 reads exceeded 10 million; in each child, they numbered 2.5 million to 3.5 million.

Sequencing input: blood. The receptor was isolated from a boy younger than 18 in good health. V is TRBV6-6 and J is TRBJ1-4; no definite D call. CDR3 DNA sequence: TGTGCCAGCACAGCAACTAATGAAAAACTGTTTTTT. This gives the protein CASTATNEKLFF.